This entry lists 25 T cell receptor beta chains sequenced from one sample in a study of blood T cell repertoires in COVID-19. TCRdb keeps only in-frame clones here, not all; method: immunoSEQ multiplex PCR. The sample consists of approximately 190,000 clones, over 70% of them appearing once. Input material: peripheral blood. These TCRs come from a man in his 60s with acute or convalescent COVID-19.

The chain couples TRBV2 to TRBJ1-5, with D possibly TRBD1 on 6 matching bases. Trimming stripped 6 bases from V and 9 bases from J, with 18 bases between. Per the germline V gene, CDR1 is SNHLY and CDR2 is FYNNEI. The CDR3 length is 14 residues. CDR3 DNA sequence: TGTGCCAGCAGCCCAGGACAGCCTCAAGGGCCCCAGCATTTT. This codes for CASSPGQPQGPQHF.

CDR3 region: CAISESQFKRNSYNEQFF. The CDR3 region has the DNA TGTGCCATCAGTGAGTCGCAGTTCAAGCGAAACTCCTACAATGAGCAGTTCTTC. The chain employs TRBV10-3 and TRBJ2-1; D remains ambiguous. Looked up from germline, CDR1 is ENHRY and CDR2 is SYGVKD. Trimming shortened V by 0 bases and J by 0 bases, and 15 bases separated the two germline ends. This CDR3 region has 18 residues.

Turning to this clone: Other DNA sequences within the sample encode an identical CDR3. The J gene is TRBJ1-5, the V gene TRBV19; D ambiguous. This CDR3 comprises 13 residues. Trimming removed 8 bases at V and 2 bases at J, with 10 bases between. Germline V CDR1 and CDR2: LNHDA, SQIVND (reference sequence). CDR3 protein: CASSGTGNQPQHF. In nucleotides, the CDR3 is TGTGCCAGTTCGGGAACAGGCAATCAGCCCCAGCATTTT.

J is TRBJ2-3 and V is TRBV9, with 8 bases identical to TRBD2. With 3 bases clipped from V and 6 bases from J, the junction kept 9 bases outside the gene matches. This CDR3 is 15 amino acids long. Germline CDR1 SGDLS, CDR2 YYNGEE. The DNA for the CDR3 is TGTGCCAGCAGCGGCGACGGGGGGGCCGACGATACGCAGTATTTT. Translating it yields CASSGDGGADDTQYF.

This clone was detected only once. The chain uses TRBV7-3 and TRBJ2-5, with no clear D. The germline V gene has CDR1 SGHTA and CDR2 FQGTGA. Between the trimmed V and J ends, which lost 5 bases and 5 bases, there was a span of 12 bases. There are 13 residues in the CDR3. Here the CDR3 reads CASSPGVRETQYF. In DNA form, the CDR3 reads TGTGCCAGCAGCCCCGGCGTGCGGGAGACCCAGTACTTC.

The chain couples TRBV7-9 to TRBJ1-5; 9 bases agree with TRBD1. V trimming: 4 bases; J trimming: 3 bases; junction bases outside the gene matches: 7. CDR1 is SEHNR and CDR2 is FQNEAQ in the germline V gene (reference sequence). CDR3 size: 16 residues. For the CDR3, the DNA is TGTGCCAGCAGCTCAGGACAGGGGCCGTCCAATCAGCCCCAGCATTTT. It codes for CASSSGQGPSNQPQHF.

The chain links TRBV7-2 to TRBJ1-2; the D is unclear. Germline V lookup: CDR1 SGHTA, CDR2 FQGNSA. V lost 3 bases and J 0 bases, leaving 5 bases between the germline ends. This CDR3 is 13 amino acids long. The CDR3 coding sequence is TGTGCCAGCAGCTTTAATTCTAACTATGGCTACACCTTC. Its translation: CASSFNSNYGYTF. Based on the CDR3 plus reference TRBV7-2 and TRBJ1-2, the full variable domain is GAGVSQSPSNKVTEKGKDVELRCDPISGHTALYWYRQSLGQGLEFLIYFQGNSAPDKSGLPSDRFSAERTGGSVSTLTIQRTQQEDSAVYLCASSFNSNYGYTFGSGTRLTVV.

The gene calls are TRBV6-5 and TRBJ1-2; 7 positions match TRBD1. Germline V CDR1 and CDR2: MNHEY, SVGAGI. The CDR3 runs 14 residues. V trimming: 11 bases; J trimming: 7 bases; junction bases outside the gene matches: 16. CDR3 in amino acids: CASSMVTGKRGYTF. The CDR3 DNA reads TGTGCCTCCTCTATGGTGACAGGGAAACGTGGCTACACCTTC.

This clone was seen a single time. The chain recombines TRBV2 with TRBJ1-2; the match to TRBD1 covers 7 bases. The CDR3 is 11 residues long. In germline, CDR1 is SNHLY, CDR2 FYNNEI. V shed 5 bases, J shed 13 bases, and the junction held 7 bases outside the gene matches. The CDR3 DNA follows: TGTGCCAGCAGTCCCGGGACAGTCCCCACCTTC. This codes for CASSPGTVPTF.

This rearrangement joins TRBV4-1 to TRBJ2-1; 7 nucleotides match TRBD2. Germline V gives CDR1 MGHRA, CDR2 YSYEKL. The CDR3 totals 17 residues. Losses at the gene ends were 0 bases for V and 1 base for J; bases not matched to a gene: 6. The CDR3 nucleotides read TGCGCCAGCAGCCAAGAGGATCTAGCGGAGTCCTACAATGAGCAGTTCTTC. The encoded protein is CASSQEDLAESYNEQFF.

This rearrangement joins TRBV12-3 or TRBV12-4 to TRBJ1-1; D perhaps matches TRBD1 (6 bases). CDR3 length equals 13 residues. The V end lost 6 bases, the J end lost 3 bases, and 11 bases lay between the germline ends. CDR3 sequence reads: CASSLRGYTEAFF. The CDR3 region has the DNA TGTGCCAGCAGCCTCAGGGGTTACACTGAAGCTTTCTTT.

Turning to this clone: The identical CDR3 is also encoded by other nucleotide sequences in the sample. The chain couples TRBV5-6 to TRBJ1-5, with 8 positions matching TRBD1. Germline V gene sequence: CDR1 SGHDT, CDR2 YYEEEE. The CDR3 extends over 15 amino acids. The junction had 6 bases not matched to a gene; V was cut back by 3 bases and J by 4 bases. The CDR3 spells CASSSDRVGNQPQHF. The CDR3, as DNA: TGTGCCAGCAGCTCGGACAGGGTTGGTAATCAGCCCCAGCATTTT.

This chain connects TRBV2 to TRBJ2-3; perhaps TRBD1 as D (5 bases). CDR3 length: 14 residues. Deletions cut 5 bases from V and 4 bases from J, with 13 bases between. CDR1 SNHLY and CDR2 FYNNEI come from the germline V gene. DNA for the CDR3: TGTGCCAGCAGTCGCACCTCAGGGTCAGATACGCAGTATTTT. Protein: CASSRTSGSDTQYF.

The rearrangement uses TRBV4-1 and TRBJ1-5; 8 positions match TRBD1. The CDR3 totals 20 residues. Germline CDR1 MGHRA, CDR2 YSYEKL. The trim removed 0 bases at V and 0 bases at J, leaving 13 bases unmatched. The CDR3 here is CASSQDQNRDRIYSNQPQHF. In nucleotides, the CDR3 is TGCGCCAGCAGCCAAGATCAAAACCGGGACAGGATCTATAGCAATCAGCCCCAGCATTTT.

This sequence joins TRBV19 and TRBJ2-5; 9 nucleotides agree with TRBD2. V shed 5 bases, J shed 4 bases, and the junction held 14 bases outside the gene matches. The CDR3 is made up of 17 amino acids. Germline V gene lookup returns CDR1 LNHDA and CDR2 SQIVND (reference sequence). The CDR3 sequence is CASSPGLAGGVTETQYF. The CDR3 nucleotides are TGTGCCAGTAGTCCGGGACTAGCAGGGGGAGTTACAGAGACCCAGTACTTC. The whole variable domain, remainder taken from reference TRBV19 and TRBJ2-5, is DGGITQSPKYLFRKEGQNVTLSCEQNLNHDAMYWYRQDPGQGLRLIYYSQIVNDFQKGDIAEGYSVSREKKESFPLTVTSAQKNPTAFYLCASSPGLAGGVTETQYFGPGTRLLVL.

The CDR3 bases are TGTGCCACCAGAACTAGAACCACAGATACGCAGTATTTT. Protein sequence: CATRTRTTDTQYF. V is TRBV15 and J is TRBJ2-3; tentative D call: TRBD2 (5 bases). Germline CDR1 is LNHNV and CDR2 is YYDKDF (reference sequence). The CDR3 contains 13 residues. Trimming shortened V by 6 bases and J by 2 bases, and 9 bases separated the two germline ends.

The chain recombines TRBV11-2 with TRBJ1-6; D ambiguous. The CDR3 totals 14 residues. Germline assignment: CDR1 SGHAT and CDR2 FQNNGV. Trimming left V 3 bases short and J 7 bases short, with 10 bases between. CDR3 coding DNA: TGTGCCAGCAGCTTCAAACAGTCCAATTCACCCCTCCACTTT. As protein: CASSFKQSNSPLHF.

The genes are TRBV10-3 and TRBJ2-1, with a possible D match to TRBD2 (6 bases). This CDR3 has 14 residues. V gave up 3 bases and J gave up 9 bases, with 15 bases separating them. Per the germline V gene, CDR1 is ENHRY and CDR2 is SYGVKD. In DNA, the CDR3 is TGTGCCATCAGTGACGGGGGAATTTGGAGTGAGCAGTTCTTC. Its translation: CAISDGGIWSEQFF.

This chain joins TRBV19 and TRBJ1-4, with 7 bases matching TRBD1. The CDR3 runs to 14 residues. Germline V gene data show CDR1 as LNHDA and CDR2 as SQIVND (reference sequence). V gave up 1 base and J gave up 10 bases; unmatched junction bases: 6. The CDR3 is CASSIGDSVGKLFF. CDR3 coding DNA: TGTGCCAGTAGTATAGGGGACAGCGTGGGAAAACTGTTTTTT.

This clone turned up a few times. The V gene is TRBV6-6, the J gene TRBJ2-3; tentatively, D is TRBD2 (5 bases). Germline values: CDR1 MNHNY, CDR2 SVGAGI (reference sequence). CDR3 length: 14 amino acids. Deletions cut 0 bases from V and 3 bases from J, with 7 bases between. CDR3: CASSYSSGTDTQYF. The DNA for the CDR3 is TGTGCCAGCAGTTACTCATCGGGGACAGATACGCAGTATTTT.

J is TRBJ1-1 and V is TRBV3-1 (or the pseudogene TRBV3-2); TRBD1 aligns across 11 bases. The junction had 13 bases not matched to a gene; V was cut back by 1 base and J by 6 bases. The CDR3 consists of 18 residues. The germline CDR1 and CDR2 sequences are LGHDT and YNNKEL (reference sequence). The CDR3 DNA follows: TGTGCCAGCAGCCAAGTCGGTGGGACAGGGGGGTGGGAGCCTGAAGCTTTCTTT. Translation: CASSQVGGTGGWEPEAFF.

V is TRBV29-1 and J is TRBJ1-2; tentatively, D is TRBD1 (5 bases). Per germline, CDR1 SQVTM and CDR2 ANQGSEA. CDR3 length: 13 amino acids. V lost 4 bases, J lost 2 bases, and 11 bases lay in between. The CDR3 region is CSVVGRVNYGYTF. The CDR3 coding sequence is TGCAGCGTTGTTGGCAGGGTAAACTATGGCTACACCTTC.

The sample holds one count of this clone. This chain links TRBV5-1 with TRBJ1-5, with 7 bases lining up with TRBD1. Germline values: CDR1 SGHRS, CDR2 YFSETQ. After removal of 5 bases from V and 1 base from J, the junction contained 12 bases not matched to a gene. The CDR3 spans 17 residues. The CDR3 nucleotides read TGCGCCAGCAGTCATGGACAGGCCCGTTTGAGCAATCAGCCCCAGCATTTT. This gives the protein CASSHGQARLSNQPQHF.

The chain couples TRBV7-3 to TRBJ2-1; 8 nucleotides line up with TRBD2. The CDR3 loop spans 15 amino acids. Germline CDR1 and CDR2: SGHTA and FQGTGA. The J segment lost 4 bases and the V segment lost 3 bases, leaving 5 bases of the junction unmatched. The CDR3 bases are TGTGCCAGCAGCTTGGGGGCTAGCGGGTACAATGAGCAGTTCTTC. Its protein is CASSLGASGYNEQFF.

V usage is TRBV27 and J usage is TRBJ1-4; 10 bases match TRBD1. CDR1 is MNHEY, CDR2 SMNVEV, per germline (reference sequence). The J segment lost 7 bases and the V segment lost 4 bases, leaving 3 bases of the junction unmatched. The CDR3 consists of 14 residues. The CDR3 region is CASSSRDRGEKLFF. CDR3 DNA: TGTGCCAGCAGTTCGAGGGACAGGGGTGAAAAACTGTTTTTT.